The TCR beta chain described here comes from a study of OX40 agonist ivuxolimab in advanced cancers. Whole-study context: Patients were infused with ivuxolimab every 2 weeks at 0.01 to 10 mg/kg.

Remarks on this clone: Its antigen is unknown.

The CDR3 is 15 residues long. Looked up from germline, CDR1 is SGHTA and CDR2 is FQGNSA. V lost 4 bases and J lost 2; bases outside the gene matches: 6. Study findings and constraints: Expanded peripheral T cell antigen specificity was not determined. CD4+ and CD8+ T cells in blood underwent clonal expansion by week 6 at 0.1 to 3.0 mg/kg. Averaged across samples, CD8+ T cells carried more expanded clones than CD4+ did.

The data were produced by immunoSEQ multiplex PCR, yet TCRdb's version contains in-frame clones alone and is incomplete. The repertoire holds more than 80,000 clones, with around nine tenths as singletons. The chain recombines TRBV7-2 with TRBJ2-3, with 7 nucleotides matching TRBD2. This clonotype originated in an adult with an advanced solid tumor such as melanoma, head and neck, liver or kidney cancer. The sequencing used CD4+ or CD8+ T cells sorted from blood, collected in a trial of the OX40 agonist ivuxolimab. In nucleotides, the CDR3 is TGTGCCAGCAGCTCCAGAGCGGGGCCCACAGATACGCAGTATTTT. It codes for CASSSRAGPTDTQYF.